One and the same sample provided the 27 T cell receptor beta chains below, sequenced in a study of blood T cell repertoires in COVID-19. Produced via immunoSEQ multiplex PCR; TCRdb's table is partial and in-frame only. The sample has approximately 200,000 clones, 80% to 85% seen once. The sample was PBMCs or T cells enriched from blood (not recorded which). These receptors all stem from a man aged 35 to 55 who had recovered from COVID-19.

This clone was recorded once. An end of the junction does not agree with germline; a read error may underlie this. The chain links TRBV10-3 to TRBJ1-2, with TRBD1 matching over 11 bases. CDR1 and CDR2 from the germline V gene are ENHRY and SYGVKD. The CDR3 sequence is 14 residues long. For the CDR3, the DNA is TGTGCCATCACCGGGACAGGGGGTAACGATGGCTACACCTTC. Protein: CAITGTGGNDGYTF.

J is TRBJ1-5 and V is TRBV15, with D possibly being TRBD1 (6 bases). The germline V gene encodes CDR1 LNHNV and CDR2 YYDKDF (reference sequence). The CDR3 spans 19 residues. V was pared by 5 bases and J by 1 base, with 24 bases between. DNA of the CDR3: TGTGCCACCAGCCCCAGTGGGGCCGGCAGGGGAGGGAGCAATCAGCCCCAGCATTTT. Residues: CATSPSGAGRGGSNQPQHF.

The chain is built from TRBV2 and TRBJ2-3; 7 nucleotides align to TRBD1. This CDR3 region has 15 residues. In germline, CDR1 is SNHLY, CDR2 FYNNEI. The V gene end was trimmed by 3 bases and the J gene end by 6 bases; junction bases not matched to a gene: 9. The CDR3 reads CASSDIGGRWDTQYF. The DNA for the CDR3 is TGTGCCAGCAGTGACATAGGGGGCAGGTGGGATACGCAGTATTTT. The entire variable domain, with the rest obtained from reference TRBV2 and TRBJ2-3, is as follows: EPEVTQTPSHQVTQMGQEVILRCVPISNHLYFYWYRQILGQKVEFLVSFYNNEISEKSEIFDDQFSVERPDGSNFTLKIRSTKLEDSAMYFCASSDIGGRWDTQYFGPGTRLTVL.

The V gene is TRBV11-3, the J gene TRBJ2-2; 9 nucleotides align to TRBD1. This CDR3 spans 15 amino acids. Germline loops: CDR1 SGHNT, CDR2 YENEEA. V lost 6 bases to trimming and J lost 4 bases; unmatched junction nucleotides: 6. The CDR3 loop is CASSPGQGGTGELFF. CDR3 DNA sequence: TGTGCCAGCAGTCCGGGACAGGGCGGCACCGGGGAGCTGTTTTTT.

The chain is built from TRBV6-2 or TRBV6-3 and TRBJ2-6; 8 bases agree with TRBD1. The germline CDR1 and CDR2 sequences are MNHEY and SVGEGT. CDR3 length: 19 amino acids. Trimming at V came to 5 bases and at J to 0 bases, leaving 12 bases not matched to a gene. The CDR3 loop reads CASSSYPGQAGSGANVLTF. Written as DNA, the CDR3 is TGTGCCAGCAGTAGCTACCCGGGACAGGCTGGCTCTGGGGCCAACGTCCTGACTTTC.

The gene calls are TRBV30 and TRBJ2-5, with D possibly being TRBD2 (5 bases). Germline values: CDR1 GTSNPN, CDR2 SVGIG (reference sequence). Trimming left V 0 bases short and J 1 base short, with 15 bases between. This CDR3 has 16 residues. The CDR3 bases are TGTGCCTGGAGTGTAAATGTCGGACTCGCCCAAGAGACCCAGTACTTC. Protein: CAWSVNVGLAQETQYF.

This clone has a handful of counts. The rearrangement links TRBV3-1 (or the pseudogene TRBV3-2) to TRBJ2-4; 10 nucleotides line up with TRBD1. Germline V gives CDR1 LGHDT, CDR2 YNNKEL (reference sequence). With V trimmed by 4 bases and J by 9 bases, 18 bases remained unmatched. The CDR3 consists of 18 residues. This chain's CDR3 is CASSPTAPGTGELVIQYF. The CDR3, as DNA: TGTGCCAGCAGCCCCACCGCCCCCGGGACAGGGGAATTGGTCATTCAGTACTTC.

The chain is built from TRBV19 and TRBJ1-5; D is possibly TRBD1 (6 bases). The CDR3 has 15 amino acids. Germline values: CDR1 LNHDA, CDR2 SQIVND (reference sequence). The V gene lost 6 bases and the J gene lost 4 bases, with 16 bases spanning the gap. The CDR3 is CASSRTGLGNQPQHF. The CDR3 coding sequence is TGTGCCAGTAGCCGAACAGGGTTGGGGAATCAGCCCCAGCATTTT.

The chain uses TRBV29-1 and TRBJ2-5; 8 nucleotides align to TRBD1. The J segment lost 4 bases and the V segment lost 6 bases, leaving 4 bases of the junction unmatched. Germline CDR1 reads SQVTM; CDR2 reads ANQGSEA. The CDR3 extends over 12 amino acids. The CDR3 coding sequence is TGCAGCGTGAGTACAGGGGGAGAGACCCAGTACTTC. This sequence encodes CSVSTGGETQYF.

The chain recombines TRBV27 with TRBJ1-1, with D tentatively TRBD1 (6 bases). This CDR3 is built from 14 residues. Germline V gene data show CDR1 as MNHEY and CDR2 as SMNVEV (reference sequence). V lost 7 bases and J lost 4, with 16 bases in between. This chain's CDR3 is CASTQGGIGTEAFF. CDR3 coding DNA: TGTGCCAGCACCCAAGGGGGAATTGGCACTGAAGCTTTCTTT.

The genes are TRBV5-1 and TRBJ1-5; weak D call: TRBD1 (5 bases). CDR1 SGHRS and CDR2 YFSETQ come from the germline V gene. The CDR3 spans 15 residues. V was clipped by 0 bases and J by 3 bases, with 10 bases between them. The CDR3 region is CASSLEPGLNQPQHF. Written as DNA, the CDR3 is TGCGCCAGCAGCTTGGAGCCAGGGCTCAATCAGCCCCAGCATTTT.

The V gene is TRBV19, the J gene TRBJ2-1; 11 positions match TRBD2. CDR1 is LNHDA, CDR2 SQIVND, per germline (reference sequence). V lost 3 bases and J lost 5; bases outside the gene matches: 6. The CDR3 spans 16 residues. CDR3 amino acids: CASSILVTSGNNEQFF. DNA for the CDR3: TGTGCCAGTAGTATTTTAGTGACTAGCGGGAACAATGAGCAGTTCTTC.

The J gene is TRBJ1-1, the V gene TRBV4-3; D ambiguous. This CDR3 has 15 residues. The germline V gene encodes CDR1 LGHNA and CDR2 YSLEER. V gave up 3 bases and J gave up 5 bases, with 16 bases separating them. The CDR3 bases are TGCGCCAGCAGCCAGGATACGGAGGCTCTGACTGAAGCTTTCTTT. Translation gives CASSQDTEALTEAFF.

The rearrangement uses TRBV4-1 and TRBJ2-1; the D gene is possibly TRBD2 (6 bases). The germline V and J ends were trimmed by 0 bases and 13 bases, with 16 bases remaining between them. The CDR3 sequence is 14 residues long. Germline values: CDR1 MGHRA, CDR2 YSYEKL. The CDR3 is CASSQDWRGVPQFF. The CDR3 coding sequence is TGCGCCAGCAGCCAAGATTGGCGCGGGGTTCCTCAGTTCTTC.

This clone was detected only a few times. This rearrangement joins TRBV18 to TRBJ1-6; D not certain. Trimming stripped 3 bases from V and 6 bases from J, with 9 bases between. Germline assignment: CDR1 KGHSH and CDR2 LQKENI. This CDR3 region has 14 residues. The CDR3 protein is CASSPSGVNSPLHF. CDR3 nucleotide sequence: TGTGCCAGCTCACCGAGCGGGGTTAATTCACCCCTCCACTTT. Supplemented by reference TRBV18 and TRBJ1-6, the full variable domain reads NAGVMQNPRHLVRRRGQEARLRCSPMKGHSHVYWYRQLPEEGLKFMVYLQKENIIDESGMPKERFSAEFPKEGPSILRIQQVVRGDSAAYFCASSPSGVNSPLHFGNGTRLTVT.

The rearrangement links TRBV9 to TRBJ2-1, with TRBD1 identical over 7 bases. CDR1 SGDLS and CDR2 YYNGEE come from the germline V gene. J was trimmed by 7 bases and V by 2 bases; bases with no gene match: 6. The CDR3 contains 14 residues. In DNA, the CDR3 is TGTGCCAGCAGCGTCAGACAGGGTGGGAATGAGCAGTTCTTC. Protein: CASSVRQGGNEQFF.

The CDR3 DNA sequence: TGTGCCAGCAGCTTAGCAGGTCCTCGGGAGTATTTT. Its protein product is CASSLAGPREYF. The V gene is TRBV7-9, the J gene TRBJ2-3, with no clear D. Germline assignment: CDR1 SEHNR and CDR2 FQNEAQ (reference sequence). CDR3 size: 12 residues. Trimming shortened V by 0 bases and J by 13 bases, and 11 bases separated the two germline ends. The full variable domain, completed using reference TRBV7-9 and TRBJ2-3, is DTGVSQNPRHKITKRGQNVTFRCDPISEHNRLYWYRQTLGQGPEFLTYFQNEAQLEKSRLLSDRFSAERPKGSFSTLEIQRTEQGDSAMYLCASSLAGPREYFGPGTRLTVL.

This chain connects TRBV7-6 to TRBJ1-6, with D unresolved. V was trimmed by 2 bases and J by 0 bases, leaving 8 bases between them. The V gene's germline CDR1 is SGHVS and CDR2 FNYEAQ. The CDR3 is made up of 16 amino acids. CDR3 bases: TGTGCCAGCAGCTTACTCCCCAGCTCCTATAATTCACCCCTCCACTTT. This encodes CASSLLPSSYNSPLHF.

The chain employs TRBV6-5 and TRBJ2-7; possible D gene TRBD2, 6 bases. V lost 6 bases, J lost 3 bases, and 12 bases lay in between. Per the germline V gene, CDR1 is MNHEY and CDR2 is SVGAGI. The CDR3 runs 13 residues. CDR3 loop: CASSRDGSYEQYF. CDR3 nucleotide sequence: TGTGCCAGCAGCCGCGACGGGAGCTACGAGCAGTACTTC.

The chain employs TRBV7-2 and TRBJ1-2; tentative D call: TRBD1 (5 bases). CDR3 size: 13 residues. Trimming removed 1 base at V and 3 bases at J, with 6 bases between. Germline CDR1 is SGHTA and CDR2 is FQGNSA. The CDR3 region is CASSLGGDYGYTF. DNA for the CDR3: TGTGCCAGCAGCTTAGGGGGGGACTATGGCTACACCTTC.

The chain combines TRBV12-3 or TRBV12-4 with TRBJ2-5, with 9 bases matching TRBD1. The CDR3 is 13 amino acids. V dropped 6 bases and J dropped 4; count of bases not matched to a gene: 3. The CDR3 region has the DNA TGTGCCAGCAGGACGACAGGGGGAGAGACCCAGTACTTC. Amino acid sequence: CASRTTGGETQYF.

The chain carries TRBV19 and TRBJ2-3; 13 bases agree with TRBD2. V lost 5 bases and J lost 6; bases outside the gene matches: 2. The CDR3 sequence is 14 residues long. The germline V gene has CDR1 LNHDA and CDR2 SQIVND (reference sequence). For the CDR3, the DNA is TGTGCCAGTAGTCCGGGACTAGCGGGGGATACGCAGTATTTT. Its translation is CASSPGLAGDTQYF.

J is TRBJ1-6 and V is TRBV2, with D unresolved. This CDR3 spans 13 amino acids. The V end was cut by 2 bases, the J end by 6 bases, with 5 bases between. The germline gives CDR1 SNHLY, CDR2 FYNNEI. The chain's CDR3 is CASSETVNSPLHF. The CDR3 DNA reads TGTGCCAGCAGTGAAACGGTTAATTCACCCCTCCACTTT.

The chain has TRBV24-1 and TRBJ1-5; TRBD1 agrees at 10 bases. Germline values: CDR1 KGHDR, CDR2 SFDVKD. The CDR3 runs 15 residues. V gave up 3 bases and J gave up 11 bases; unmatched junction bases: 9. The CDR3 nucleotides read TGTGCCACCAGTGATCCCGGGACAGGGGATTTCGCCCAGCATTTT. As protein: CATSDPGTGDFAQHF.

The V call is TRBV19, the J call TRBJ1-1; 9 bases are a match to TRBD1. V shed 6 bases, J shed 7 bases, and the junction held 9 bases outside the gene matches. Germline values: CDR1 LNHDA, CDR2 SQIVND (reference sequence). The CDR3 runs 14 residues. Written as DNA, the CDR3 is TGTGCCAGTAGCACATACAGGGGGCGAGGTGAAGCTTTCTTT. Its protein product is CASSTYRGRGEAFF.

This chain joins TRBV7-8 and TRBJ2-5; D possibly corresponds to TRBD2 (6 bases). Looked up from germline, CDR1 is SGHVS and CDR2 is FQNEAQ. Trimming shortened V by 2 bases and J by 1 base, and 17 bases separated the two germline ends. The CDR3 runs 17 residues. For the CDR3, the DNA is TGTGCCAGCAGCTTATGGGACTCTGACCTTTTCCAAGAGACCCAGTACTTC. Translated, it gives CASSLWDSDLFQETQYF.

The chain joins TRBV5-4 to TRBJ1-2; D is uncertain. Germline assignment: CDR1 SGHNT and CDR2 YYREEE (reference sequence). The CDR3 has 14 amino acids. V was pared by 0 bases and J by 13 bases, with 19 bases between. CDR3 sequence (DNA): TGTGCCAGCAGCTTGGTCGGGGAGGAGGGTTCGCGCACCTTC. Residues: CASSLVGEEGSRTF.